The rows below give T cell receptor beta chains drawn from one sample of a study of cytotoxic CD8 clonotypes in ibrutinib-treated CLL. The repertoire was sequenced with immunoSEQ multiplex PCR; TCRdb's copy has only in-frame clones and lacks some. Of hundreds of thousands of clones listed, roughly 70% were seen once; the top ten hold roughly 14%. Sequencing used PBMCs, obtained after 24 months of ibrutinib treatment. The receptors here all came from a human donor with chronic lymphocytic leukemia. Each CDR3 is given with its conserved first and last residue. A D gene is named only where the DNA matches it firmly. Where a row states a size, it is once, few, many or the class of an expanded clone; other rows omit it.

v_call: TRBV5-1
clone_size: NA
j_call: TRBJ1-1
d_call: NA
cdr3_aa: CASSLAGVGLNTEAFF
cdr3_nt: TGCGCCAGCAGCTTGGCCGGCGTAGGGTTGAACACTGAAGCTTTCTTT

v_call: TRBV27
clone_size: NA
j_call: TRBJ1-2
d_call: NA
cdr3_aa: CASSSIGSWGYTF
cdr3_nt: TGTGCCAGCAGTTCGATAGGGTCGTGGGGCTACACCTTC

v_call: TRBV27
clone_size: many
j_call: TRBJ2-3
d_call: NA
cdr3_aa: CASSLSVGAQYF
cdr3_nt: TGTGCCAGCAGTTTATCGGTCGGGGCGCAGTATTTT

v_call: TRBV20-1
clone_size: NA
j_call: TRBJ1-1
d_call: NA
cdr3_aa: CSASQAEEAFF
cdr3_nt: TGCAGTGCTAGTCAGGCCGAGGAGGCTTTCTTT

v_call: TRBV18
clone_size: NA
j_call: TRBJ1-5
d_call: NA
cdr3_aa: CASSPVGNQPQHF
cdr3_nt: TGTGCCAGCTCACCGGTTGGCAATCAGCCCCAGCATTTT

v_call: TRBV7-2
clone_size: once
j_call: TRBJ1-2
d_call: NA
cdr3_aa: CASTEQLGDPLNYGYTF
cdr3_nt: TGTGCCAGCACCGAACAGTTGGGGGACCCCCTTAACTATGGCTACACCTTC

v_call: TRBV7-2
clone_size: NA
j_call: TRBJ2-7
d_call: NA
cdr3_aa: CASSPRAGSIEQYF
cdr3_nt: TGTGCCAGCAGTCCCAGAGCAGGAAGCATCGAGCAGTACTTC

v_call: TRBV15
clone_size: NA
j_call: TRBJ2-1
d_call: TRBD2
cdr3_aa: CATRLAGYNEQFF
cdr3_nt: TGTGCCACCAGACTAGCGGGGTACAATGAGCAGTTCTTC

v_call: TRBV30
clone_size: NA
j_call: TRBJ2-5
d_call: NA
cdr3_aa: CAWRLRPGLQVRETQYF
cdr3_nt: TGTGCCTGGAGGCTTCGTCCGGGTCTTCAAGTGCGAGAGACCCAGTACTTC

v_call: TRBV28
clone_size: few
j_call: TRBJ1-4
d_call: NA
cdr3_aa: CASATTNEKLFF
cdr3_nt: TGTGCCAGCGCAACAACTAATGAAAAACTGTTTTTT